A selection of T cell receptor beta chains follows, all from one sample in a study of regulatory and conventional T cells in breast cancer. TCRdb re-derived calls from the PCR reads in MiXCR, one entry per CDR3 protein. Of some 9,900 distinct CDR3 sequences listed, just under 35% are singletons. Sequenced sample: conventional T cells from blood. Source of these receptors: a male donor in good health. The CDR3 runs from the conserved cysteine through the conserved F or W. A D gene is named only where the DNA matches it firmly. Part of the rows lack a size; the others show once, few, many or a class for expanded clones.

>TRBV6-2/TRBV6-3|NA|NA|TRBJ1-6
CASSHRDRPSPLHF
TGTGCCAGCAGCCATAGGGACCGACCTTCACCCCTCCACTTT
>TRBV12-3/TRBV12-4|NA|few|TRBJ1-5
CASSLNGWPRQPQHF
TGTGCCAGCAGTTTAAACGGGTGGCCGAGACAGCCCCAGCATTTT
>TRBV10-3|NA|medium-sized|TRBJ1-3
CAIRSTISGNTIYF
TGTGCCATCAGATCGACTATCTCTGGAAACACCATATATTTT
>TRBV7-9|TRBD1|medium-sized|TRBJ2-5
CASRWTGGNSETQYF
TGTGCCAGCAGGTGGACAGGGGGCAACAGTGAGACCCAGTACTTC
>TRBV6-1|TRBD1|once|TRBJ1-5
CASSSGQAYQPQHF
TGTGCCAGCAGTTCCGGACAGGCGTATCAGCCCCAGCATTTT
>TRBV2|NA|NA|TRBJ2-7
CASSEVLGPSQYF
TGTGCCAGCAGTGAAGTGCTCGGGCCCTCGCAGTACTTC
>TRBV7-2|NA|NA|TRBJ2-3
CASSLSGPFPDTQYF
TGTGCCAGCAGCTTATCTGGGCCGTTTCCAGATACGCAGTATTTT
>TRBV7-9|TRBD1|few|TRBJ1-4
CASSSPGQGQFREKLFF
TGTGCCAGCAGCTCGCCGGGACAGGGTCAATTTCGTGAAAAACTGTTTTTT
>TRBV5-1|NA|NA|TRBJ2-7
CASSLEGYYEQYF
TGCGCCAGCAGCTTGGAGGGGTACTACGAGCAGTACTTC
>TRBV7-6|NA|NA|TRBJ2-7
CASSSLWGSYEQYF
TGTGCCAGCAGCTCCCTTTGGGGGTCCTACGAGCAGTACTTC
>TRBV7-9|TRBD1|NA|TRBJ2-5
CASSSADRGGVLKTQYF
TGTGCCAGCAGCTCAGCCGACAGGGGTGGTGTTTTGAAGACCCAGTACTTC
>TRBV7-2|TRBD1|medium-sized|TRBJ1-6
CASSINPLGQLNSPLHF
TGTGCCAGCAGCATAAATCCCCTGGGACAGCTTAATTCACCCCTCCACTTT
>TRBV14|NA|medium-sized|TRBJ2-3
CASSQAYYTDTQYF
TGTGCCAGCAGCCAAGCCTATTACACAGATACGCAGTATTTT
>TRBV7-9|NA|medium-sized|TRBJ1-1
CASSLFGANEAFF
TGTGCCAGCAGCTTGTTCGGCGCTAATGAAGCTTTCTTT
>TRBV2|NA|NA|TRBJ1-4
CASSANREGGEKLFF
TGTGCCAGCAGCGCTAACAGGGAGGGCGGTGAAAAACTGTTTTTT
>TRBV12-3/TRBV12-4|TRBD2|NA|TRBJ2-1
CASTPKRGRYNEQFF
TGTGCCAGCACCCCCAAGCGGGGGCGTTACAATGAGCAGTTCTTC